Below, 23 T cell receptor beta chains from the same sample are listed, as sequenced in a study of cytomegalovirus exposure and HLA in healthy donors. The PCR contained 60 Vbeta and 13 Jbeta primers. Produced via immunoSEQ multiplex PCR; TCRdb's table is partial and in-frame only. Here the sample spans about 130,000 clones, around four fifths being singletons. Sequencing was done on a sample of PBMCs. The receptors were gathered from a boy aged 5-17 years in good health and CMV-seronegative.

The rearrangement uses TRBV4-1 and TRBJ2-1; possibly TRBD2 for D (6 bases). This CDR3 has 18 amino acids. Trimming took 3 bases from V and 1 from J, leaving 19 bases between them. CDR1 MGHRA and CDR2 YSYEKL come from the germline V gene. CDR3: CASSQIQARDRSYNEQFF. CDR3 nucleotide sequence: TGCGCCAGCAGCCAGATCCAGGCGCGGGACCGTTCCTACAATGAGCAGTTCTTC.

The table lists this clone with a few counts. The CDR3 sequence: CASSHGRGSDTEAFF. The CDR3 bases are TGTGCCAGCAGCCACGGCAGGGGATCGGACACTGAAGCTTTCTTT. This chain joins TRBV5-6 and TRBJ1-1, with D tentatively TRBD1 (6 bases). Trimming stripped 4 bases from V and 3 bases from J, with 16 bases between. The CDR3 extends over 15 amino acids. Germline V CDR1 and CDR2: SGHDT, YYEEEE.

The V call is TRBV5-1, the J call TRBJ2-7, with D possibly being TRBD1 (6 bases). Trimming pared 8 bases from V and 3 bases from J, leaving 15 bases between. The CDR3 is made up of 13 amino acids. Germline values: CDR1 SGHRS, CDR2 YFSETQ. As DNA, the CDR3 is TGCGCCAGTAAACCAACAGGGCTCTACGAGCAGTACTTC. This translates into CASKPTGLYEQYF.

V usage is TRBV2 and J usage is TRBJ1-3; D is ambiguous. V was clipped by 5 bases and J by 2 bases, with 10 bases between them. This CDR3 has 14 amino acids. CDR1 is SNHLY and CDR2 is FYNNEI in the germline V gene. The CDR3 protein is CASSPEPTGNTIYF. The CDR3 DNA follows: TGTGCCAGCAGTCCCGAGCCGACTGGAAACACCATATATTTT.

Remarks on this clone: Different DNA sequences within this sample yield the same CDR3. The gene calls are TRBV4-2 and TRBJ2-2, with a possible D match to TRBD2 (5 bases). The CDR3 covers 15 residues. The V end was cut by 0 bases, the J end by 7 bases, with 12 bases between. Looked up from germline, CDR1 is LGHNA and CDR2 is YNFKEQ. For the CDR3, the DNA is TGTGCCAGCAGCCAAGATCGGTCCACTAGCGGGGAGCTGTTTTTT. This gives the protein CASSQDRSTSGELFF.

The chain carries TRBV19 and TRBJ1-1; maybe TRBD1 (5 bases). The germline CDR1 and CDR2 sequences are LNHDA and SQIVND (reference sequence). This CDR3 has 13 amino acids. The CDR3 DNA sequence: TGTGCTTTATTAGGGGCGGCGAACACTGAAGCTTTCTTT. Protein product: CALLGAANTEAFF.

J is TRBJ2-7 and V is TRBV19, with 9 bases matching TRBD2. With V trimmed by 8 bases and J by 10 bases, 12 bases remained unmatched. This CDR3 has 13 amino acids. Germline V lookup: CDR1 LNHDA, CDR2 SQIVND (reference sequence). The chain's CDR3 is CASSPGLADSQYF. The DNA of the CDR3 is TGTGCCAGTTCTCCGGGACTAGCTGATTCTCAGTACTTC.

This rearrangement joins TRBV5-4 to TRBJ1-5; D remains unclear. The CDR3 runs to 14 residues. Per germline, CDR1 SGHNT and CDR2 YYREEE (reference sequence). Trimming took off 4 bases at V and 1 base at J, with 9 bases between the two ends. CDR3 in amino acids: CASSAGTSNQPQHF. The CDR3 DNA sequence: TGTGCCAGCAGCGCGGGAACGAGCAATCAGCCCCAGCATTTT.

This chain joins TRBV4-2 and TRBJ1-2; 7 bases fit TRBD1. V trimming: 0 bases; J trimming: 3 bases; junction bases outside the gene matches: 4. Looked up from germline, CDR1 is LGHNA and CDR2 is YNFKEQ. The CDR3 is made up of 15 amino acids. This CDR3 is CASSQDYQGDYGYTF. The CDR3 DNA follows: TGTGCCAGCAGCCAAGATTATCAGGGGGACTATGGCTACACCTTC.

The V call is TRBV27, the J call TRBJ1-1; a possible D gene is TRBD1 (5 bases). The CDR3 runs to 15 residues. V lost 0 bases and J lost 4, with 12 bases in between. Looked up from germline, CDR1 is MNHEY and CDR2 is SMNVEV (reference sequence). The CDR3 DNA reads TGTGCCAGCAGTTTATCGGGGGGGTCGAGCACTGAAGCTTTCTTT. Its protein product is CASSLSGGSSTEAFF.

In regard to this clone: One end of the junction is discordant with germline, which a read error may explain. The CDR3 sequence: CASSPGLAGGGEAQYF. CDR3 coding DNA: TGTGCCAGCAGCCCGGGACTAGCGGGTGGTGGAGAGGCCCAGTACTTC. This chain joins TRBV7-2 and TRBJ2-5, with TRBD2 identical over 12 bases. This CDR3 is built from 16 residues. Germline V CDR1 and CDR2: SGHTA, FQGNSA.

The rearrangement links TRBV6-1 to TRBJ1-4; D gene unclear. CDR3 length equals 13 residues. Germline V CDR1 and CDR2: MNHNS, SASEGT. The V end lost 4 bases, the J end lost 14 bases, and 17 bases lay between the germline ends. This CDR3 is CASSATTPSALFF. DNA for the CDR3: TGTGCCAGCAGTGCAACAACCCCTTCAGCGCTGTTTTTT.

The chain combines TRBV28 with TRBJ2-3, with TRBD2 identical over 10 bases. V was clipped by 7 bases and J by 9 bases; unmatched bases: 13. The CDR3 spans 15 residues. CDR1 and CDR2 from the germline V gene are MDHEN and SYDVKM. This chain's CDR3 is CASTPTGTSDLTQYF. In DNA form, the CDR3 reads TGTGCCAGCACTCCCACCGGGACTAGCGACCTCACGCAGTATTTT.

This sequence joins TRBV7-2 and TRBJ2-1, with D possibly TRBD2 on 6 matching bases. CDR3 length equals 15 residues. Trimming stripped 1 base from V and 1 base from J, with 8 bases between. Germline V gene data show CDR1 as SGHTA and CDR2 as FQGNSA. The chain's CDR3 is CASSLGGESYNEQFF. The CDR3, as DNA: TGTGCCAGCAGCTTAGGGGGGGAGTCCTACAATGAGCAGTTCTTC.

V and J are TRBV6-1 and TRBJ2-7; a possible D gene is TRBD2 (7 bases). There are 14 residues in the CDR3. The V gene lost 5 bases and the J gene lost 6 bases, with 17 bases spanning the gap. Germline V CDR1 and CDR2: MNHNS, SASEGT. The CDR3 bases are TGTGCCAGCAGTAGAACAGGGAGGGACACCGAGCAGTACTTC. This gives the protein CASSRTGRDTEQYF.

The rearrangement uses TRBV11-3 and TRBJ1-1; D ambiguous. Germline CDR1 reads SGHNT; CDR2 reads YENEEA. The CDR3 runs 13 residues. V lost 5 bases to trimming and J lost 1 base, with 8 bases between them. CDR3 nucleotides: TGTGCCAGCAGCGCGGATGCGAACACTGAAGCTTTCTTT. It codes for CASSADANTEAFF.

The chain has TRBV9 and TRBJ2-1; weak D call: TRBD1 (6 bases). The CDR3 runs to 13 residues. CDR1 is SGDLS and CDR2 is YYNGEE in the germline V gene. V lost 3 bases and J lost 4, with 8 bases in between. CDR3 DNA: TGTGCCAGCAGCGGGACAGTGTACAATGAGCAGTTCTTC. Translated, it gives CASSGTVYNEQFF. The variable domain in full, with the rest retrieved from reference TRBV9 and TRBJ2-1, is DSGVTQTPKHLITATGQRVTLRCSPRSGDLSVYWYQQSLDQGLQFLIQYYNGEERAKGNILERFSAQQFPDLHSELNLSSLELGDSALYFCASSGTVYNEQFFGPGTRLTVL.

The V and J genes are TRBV7-9 and TRBJ1-1; D is undetermined. The V gene lost 5 bases and the J gene lost 2 bases, with 9 bases spanning the gap. The germline gives CDR1 SEHNR, CDR2 FQNEAQ (reference sequence). The CDR3 has 13 amino acids. The CDR3 coding sequence is TGTGCCAGCAGCCCTAGAGTAAACACTGAAGCTTTCTTT. Translation: CASSPRVNTEAFF.

The rearrangement uses TRBV9 and TRBJ2-7, with TRBD1 as a possible D gene (6 bases). The length of the CDR3 is 15 residues. Germline CDR1 reads SGDLS; CDR2 reads YYNGEE. With 2 bases removed from V and 2 bases from J, the gap between germline ends came to 14 bases. The CDR3 nucleotides read TGTGCCAGCAGCGTTGGGGCAGGGGAAACCTACGAGCAGTACTTC. Residues: CASSVGAGETYEQYF.

V usage is TRBV11-2 and J usage is TRBJ2-2; maybe TRBD2 (6 bases). This CDR3 is built from 14 residues. The germline V gene has CDR1 SGHAT and CDR2 FQNNGV. Trimming pared 3 bases from V and 7 bases from J, leaving 12 bases between. DNA for the CDR3: TGTGCCAGCAGCTTTCGACTAGTTGGCGGGGAGCTGTTTTTT. Translation: CASSFRLVGGELFF.

V usage is TRBV7-9 and J usage is TRBJ2-7; 11 nucleotides line up with TRBD2. Per germline, CDR1 SEHNR and CDR2 FQNEAQ (reference sequence). This CDR3 has 15 residues. With V trimmed by 1 base and J by 5 bases, 4 bases remained unmatched. This chain's CDR3 is CASSLVAGGVNEQYF. The CDR3 coding sequence is TGTGCCAGCAGCTTAGTAGCGGGAGGGGTCAACGAGCAGTACTTC.

The V and J genes are TRBV6-1 and TRBJ2-7; D remains unclear. Germline V gives CDR1 MNHNS, CDR2 SASEGT. V was trimmed by 5 bases and J by 6 bases, leaving 11 bases between them. The CDR3 is made up of 12 amino acids. DNA for the CDR3: TGTGCCAGCAGTCCAACAGTGGTCGAGCAGTACTTC. This codes for CASSPTVVEQYF.

The chain is built from TRBV9 and TRBJ2-7, with 14 bases aligning to TRBD2. Trimming removed 6 bases from V and 0 bases from J; junction bases left unmatched: 8. CDR3 length equals 17 residues. The germline V gene encodes CDR1 SGDLS and CDR2 YYNGEE. The CDR3 coding sequence is TGTGCCAGCAACCCCGGACTAGCGGGAGGTACCTCCTACGAGCAGTACTTC. Translating it yields CASNPGLAGGTSYEQYF.